Here is one T cell receptor beta chain with its context. The junction and the germline gene differ at one end; a read error may be behind it. The source of the sample is a study of T cells after somatic rescue of genetic block. Clones were read by immunoSEQ multiplex PCR, and TCRdb kept only the in-frame ones, dropping some. The repertoire holds about 67,000 clones, with roughly nine tenths as singletons. The sequence came from a man aged 35 to 55. Specimen: peripheral blood mononuclear cells (PBMCs).

The chain's CDR3 is CASSSVGTGDGETQYF. The CDR3 region has the DNA TGTGCTAGCAGCTCGGTCGGGACAGGGGACGGGGAGACCCAGTACTTC. The V gene is TRBV7-7, the J gene TRBJ2-5, with 10 bases fitting TRBD1. Germline values: CDR1 SSHAT, CDR2 FNYEAQ (reference sequence). The CDR3 runs 16 residues.